Shown below are 8 T cell receptor beta chains from a single sample sequenced in a study of blood T cell repertoires in COVID-19. Profiling relied on immunoSEQ multiplex PCR, and the TCRdb table lists in-frame clones only, not all of them. The data show tens of thousands of clones, with over 85% seen just once and roughly 1.3% held by the top ten. Sequences were obtained from peripheral blood. The receptors come from a man between 60 and 75 years old with acute or convalescent COVID-19.

V gene TRBV5-1 combines with J gene TRBJ1-1; no firm D call. The CDR3 totals 13 residues. V was cut by 5 bases and J by 4 bases, with 12 bases left in between. Germline V lookup: CDR1 SGHRS, CDR2 YFSETQ. CDR3 DNA: TGCGCCAGCAGACTCCGGGGTGCCACTGAAGCTTTCTTT. The encoded protein is CASRLRGATEAFF.

The chain combines TRBV2 with TRBJ1-1; 12 bases fit TRBD1. The CDR3 sequence is 15 residues long. Trimming cost V 4 bases and J 6 bases; bases outside gene matches: 6. CDR1 and CDR2 (germline): SNHLY, FYNNEI. This CDR3 reads CASSGDRGRSSEAFF. The CDR3 coding sequence is TGTGCCAGCAGTGGGGACAGGGGGCGCAGCTCTGAAGCTTTCTTT.

V and J are TRBV7-9 and TRBJ2-5, with 9 bases that match TRBD1. This CDR3 region has 19 residues. Germline lookup yields CDR1 SEHNR and CDR2 FQNEAQ (reference sequence). Unmatched junction bases numbered 18, after V lost 5 bases and J lost 2 bases. The CDR3 sequence: CASSARSLGTGLRQETQYF. As DNA, the CDR3 is TGTGCCAGCAGCGCCCGTTCCTTGGGGACAGGGTTAAGGCAAGAGACCCAGTACTTC.

A single count supports this clone. The chain has TRBV4-1 and TRBJ1-4, with D possibly being TRBD1 (6 bases). Trimming left V 4 bases short and J 8 bases short, with 17 bases between. Germline-derived CDR1 and CDR2 are MGHRA and YSYEKL. The CDR3 extends over 15 amino acids. This CDR3 is CASSPANRAGEKLFF. CDR3 nucleotides: TGCGCCAGCAGCCCCGCAAACAGGGCCGGGGAAAAACTGTTTTTT.

The chain recombines TRBV6-1 with TRBJ1-2; no firm D call. Between the trimmed V and J ends, which lost 2 bases and 5 bases, there was a span of 9 bases. The CDR3 totals 13 residues. CDR1 and CDR2 (germline): MNHNS, SASEGT. The CDR3 reads CASSESTGYGYTF. In DNA, the CDR3 is TGTGCCAGCAGTGAATCCACGGGATATGGCTACACCTTC.

The J gene is TRBJ1-1, the V gene TRBV10-1; TRBD1 aligns across 7 bases. The J segment lost 4 bases and the V segment lost 7 bases, leaving 6 bases of the junction unmatched. This CDR3 comprises 13 residues. Germline V gives CDR1 WNHNN, CDR2 SYGVQD (reference sequence). CDR3 nucleotide sequence: TGCGCCAGCACCGAAAGACAGGGCACTGAAGCTTTCTTT. Protein product: CASTERQGTEAFF.

Remarks on this clone: The identical CDR3 is also encoded by other nucleotide sequences in the sample. The J gene is TRBJ1-2, the V gene TRBV14; D uncertain. Germline V lookup: CDR1 SGHDN, CDR2 FVKESK. Trimming left V 0 bases short and J 4 bases short, with 6 bases between. The length of the CDR3 is 13 residues. The CDR3 DNA reads TGTGCCAGCAGCCAAGATCTGTTCTATGGCTACACCTTC. Translation gives CASSQDLFYGYTF.

The chain carries TRBV2 and TRBJ1-6; 8 bases are shared with TRBD1. From germline, CDR1 is SNHLY and CDR2 FYNNEI. This CDR3 spans 16 amino acids. Losses at the gene ends were 5 bases for V and 7 bases for J; bases not matched to a gene: 10. The CDR3 sequence is CASSLSGQGSNSPLHF. CDR3 in DNA: TGTGCCAGCAGTCTTTCCGGACAGGGCTCCAATTCACCCCTCCACTTT. Looking up the rest from reference TRBV2 and TRBJ1-6 gives the full variable domain: EPEVTQTPSHQVTQMGQEVILRCVPISNHLYFYWYRQILGQKVEFLVSFYNNEISEKSEIFDDQFSVERPDGSNFTLKIRSTKLEDSAMYFCASSLSGQGSNSPLHFGNGTRLTVT.